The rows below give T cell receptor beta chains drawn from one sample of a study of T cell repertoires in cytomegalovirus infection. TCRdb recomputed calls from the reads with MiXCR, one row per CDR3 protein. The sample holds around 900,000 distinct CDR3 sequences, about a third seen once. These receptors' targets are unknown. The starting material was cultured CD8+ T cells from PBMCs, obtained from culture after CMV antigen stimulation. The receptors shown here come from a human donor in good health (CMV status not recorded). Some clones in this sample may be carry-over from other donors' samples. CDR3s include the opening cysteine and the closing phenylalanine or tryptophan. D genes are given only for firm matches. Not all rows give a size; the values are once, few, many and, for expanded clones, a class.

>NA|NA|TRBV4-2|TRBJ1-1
TGTGCCAGCAGCCAAGTCCAGGCGAACACTGAAGCTTTCTTT
CASSQVQANTEAFF
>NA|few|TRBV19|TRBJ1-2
TGTGCCAGTAGATTAGGTGTGGCTGGCTACACCTTC
CASRLGVAGYTF
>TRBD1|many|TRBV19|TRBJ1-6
TGTGCCAGTAGTATCGGGGACAGCTATTCACCCCTCCACTTT
CASSIGDSYSPLHF
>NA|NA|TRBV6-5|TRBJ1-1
TGTGCCAGCAGTTACTCGGCAGATTTGAACACTGAAGCTTTCTTT
CASSYSADLNTEAFF
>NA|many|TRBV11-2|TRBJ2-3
TGTGCCAGCAGTTGGATGAAGGACAGCCTGATCACAGATACGCAGTATTTT
CASSWMKDSLITDTQYF
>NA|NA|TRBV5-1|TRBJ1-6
TGCGCCAGCAGCGCCCAAGACAGGTTTGGTTCACCCCTCCACTTT
CASSAQDRFGSPLHF
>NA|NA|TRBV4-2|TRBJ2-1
TGTGCCAGCAGCCAAGGGGGGGCCATGGATGAGCAGTTCTTC
CASSQGGAMDEQFF
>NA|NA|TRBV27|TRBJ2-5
TGTGCCAGCAGTCGAGGCCCCCGGGGTCGAAGCCAAGAGACCCAGTACTTC
CASSRGPRGRSQETQYF
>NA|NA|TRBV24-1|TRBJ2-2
TGTGCCACCGACTGGGGCCATACCGCCACCGGGGAGCTGTTTTTT
CATDWGHTATGELFF
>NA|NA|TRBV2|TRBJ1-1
TGTGCCAGCAGTGAAGGGGTCAGGTGGAGTGGCACTGAAGCTTTCTTT
CASSEGVRWSGTEAFF
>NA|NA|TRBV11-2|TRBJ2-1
TGTGCCAGCAGCCCTAGGCCAGGGGACCCGGTGGCCCACAATGAGCAGTTCTTC
CASSPRPGDPVAHNEQFF
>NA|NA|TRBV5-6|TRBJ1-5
TGTGCCAGCAGCGAGTACGCGGGGCCCAATCAGCCCCAGCATTTT
CASSEYAGPNQPQHF
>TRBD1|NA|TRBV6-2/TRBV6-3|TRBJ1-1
TGTGCCAGCAGTTACTGGGACAGGGGAGAAGCTTTCTTT
CASSYWDRGEAFF
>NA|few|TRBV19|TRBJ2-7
TGTGCCAGTAGTATGAGGAGGGATTGGGGCCTCGAGCAGTACTTC
CASSMRRDWGLEQYF
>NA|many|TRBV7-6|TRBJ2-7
TGTGCCAGCAGCCCGCGGGACAATAACTACGAGCAGTACTTC
CASSPRDNNYEQYF
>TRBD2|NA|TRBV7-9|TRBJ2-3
TGTGCCAGCAGCAAAACCCTAGCGGGGGCCTTCACAGATACGCAGTATTTT
CASSKTLAGAFTDTQYF
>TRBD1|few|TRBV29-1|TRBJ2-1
TGCAGCGTTGTCCAGGGGGAAGGTGAGCAGTTCTTC
CSVVQGEGEQFF
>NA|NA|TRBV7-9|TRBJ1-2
TGTGCCAGCAGCTTAGGGGCAGGGGAGCCTTCTAACTATGGCTACACCTTC
CASSLGAGEPSNYGYTF
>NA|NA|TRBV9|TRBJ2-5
TGTGCCAGCAGCGTAGGAGGGGGTGAGCGGTGGGGGGAGACCCAGTACTTC
CASSVGGGERWGETQYF
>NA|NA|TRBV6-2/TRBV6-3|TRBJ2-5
TGTGCCAGCAGTTACCCCCCGGAGGAACTCCAAGAGGCCCAGTACTTC
CASSYPPEELQEAQYF
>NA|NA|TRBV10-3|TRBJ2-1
TGTGCCATCACTAGCTGGGGGTACAATGAGCAGTTCTTC
CAITSWGYNEQFF
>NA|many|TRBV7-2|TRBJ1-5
TGTGCCAGCAGCTTCACGGGCTGGGTAGACCAGCCCCAGCATTTT
CASSFTGWVDQPQHF
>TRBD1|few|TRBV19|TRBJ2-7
TGTGCCAGTAGTAATCCGGGACAGTCGGACGAGCAGTACTTC
CASSNPGQSDEQYF
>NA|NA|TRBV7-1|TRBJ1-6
TGTGCCAGCAGCCCTCTAAGCGGACAGAATTCACCCCTCCACTTT
CASSPLSGQNSPLHF
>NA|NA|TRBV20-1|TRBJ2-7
TGCAGTGCTAGATCCCCGGGGGCGCTTGACGAGCAGTACTTC
CSARSPGALDEQYF
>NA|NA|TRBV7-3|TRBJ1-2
TGTGCCAGCAGCTTAGTTGGGGGCCAGAGGGATGGCTACACCTTC
CASSLVGGQRDGYTF
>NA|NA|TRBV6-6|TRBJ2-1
TGTGCCAGCAGTTACAATCTGGGGGCCCTTAACTTATACAATGAGCAGTTCTTC
CASSYNLGALNLYNEQFF
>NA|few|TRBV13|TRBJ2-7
TGTGCCAGCAGCCCCCTGGGACAACGCTACGAGCAGTACTTC
CASSPLGQRYEQYF
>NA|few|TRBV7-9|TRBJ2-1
TGTGCCCAGGGAAGCAGCTCCTACAATGAGCAGTTCTTC
CAQGSSSYNEQFF
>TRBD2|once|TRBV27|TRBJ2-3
TGTGCCAGCAGTTTACCAGCGGGGGGGCCTGGTACGCAGTATTTT
CASSLPAGGPGTQYF
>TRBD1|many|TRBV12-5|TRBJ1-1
TGTGCTAGTGGTTTCGCCCAGCCGGGACAGGGGGATGCGAACACTGAAGCTTTCTTT
CASGFAQPGQGDANTEAFF